Included here is one T cell receptor (beta chain) sequence, with context. As yet, its antigen is unknown. This sample stems from a study of graft-versus-host responses after intestinal transplantation. Findings and limits, study-wide: Some GvH clones appeared in ileal mucosa or blood before recipient bone marrow. Early post-transplant HvG declines were associated with peak circulating GvH clone levels.

Sequencing used immunoSEQ multiplex PCR; TCRdb keeps in-frame clones, though not all of them. The sample lists fewer than 50,000 clones, roughly nine tenths occurring once. Germline CDR1 and CDR2: MGHRA and YSYEKL. The CDR3 extends over 14 amino acids. The V end was cut by 0 bases, the J end by 2 bases, with 5 bases between. The rearrangement links TRBV4-1 to TRBJ1-5; D not certain. This clonotype was obtained from a human patient who received an intestinal transplant, so some T cells may come from the graft donor. Here the sequenced sample was PBMCs, taken 524 days after transplant. DNA of the CDR3: TGCGCCAGCAGCCAAGACGATGGCAATCAGCCCCAGCATTTT. Protein: CASSQDDGNQPQHF.